This TCR beta chain was sequenced for a study of T-cell reconstitution after alpha-beta-depleted transplantation in children listed by TCRdb under 2016. General notes on the study: Using TCR repertoire profiling, the study quantitatively followed how T-cell immune reconstitution unfolded in children after TCRalphabeta/CD19-depleted allogeneic hematopoietic cell transplantation. What the study reported, not specific to this receptor: The high TCRbeta diversity at day 60 in some patients was ascribed to recipient T cells and intrathymic progenitors that had survived conditioning. Apparently early alphabetaT-cell count recovery about two months after transplant reportedly relied on only several hundred rapidly expanded clones derived from non-depleted graft cells. Over the following months the frequencies of hyperexpanded clones went down, and after one year T-cell counts and TCRbeta diversity were mostly credited to newly produced T cells.

The library was prepared using PCR. Sequencing was carried out with an Illumina HiSeq 2500. TCR library preparation used molecular barcoding, with unique molecular identifiers applied to normalize quantification of the TCRbeta repertoire. TCRdb applied fastp at Q25 and MiXCR to the public reads, then kept only in-frame beta chains. Rows matching on CDR3 protein sequence are summarized as one entry with the most common DNA and genes. The sample data list 250,000 to 300,000 distinct CDR3 sequences, and roughly a tenth of these were observed just once. The ten largest account for just under 7.5% of the sample. The treatment or condition label, read with the paper, signifies: allogeneic hematopoietic cell transplantation with graft depleted of TCRalphabeta T cells and CD19 B cells. Transplant recipients were children who received TCRalphabeta/CD19-depleted allogeneic hematopoietic cell grafts. CDR1 is given as LGHNA and CDR2 as YNFKEQ, both from the germline V gene. The CDR3 measures 16 amino acids from cysteine to phenylalanine. Of the read, only the CDR3 DNA is kept; its 48 bases are in frame from base 1. V and J are trimmed by 10 bases and 8 bases, and the gene matches miss 14 bases of the junction.

For this clonotype: Its specific antigen is unknown. No base-level quality is on record; no much larger clone is a single base apart.

The source material was PBMCs, sampled before TCRalphabeta/CD19-depleted stem cell transplant. The clonotype was recovered from a boy under two years old with acute myeloid leukemia, due to receive a stem cell transplant. Recombination joined TRBV4-2 with TRBJ2-1; TRBD2 agrees with 13 junctional bases. The DNA sequence is TGTGCCATGGGCCCCGTTACTAGCGGGAGGGGGTATGAGCAGTTCTTC. The translation is CAMGPVTSGRGYEQFF.